This TCR beta chain was sequenced for a study of blood T cell repertoires in COVID-19. Whole-study context: Donors in the United States, Italy and Spain gave samples during acute or convalescent COVID-19.

In germline, CDR1 is SGDLS, CDR2 YYNGEE. The V and J ends lost 2 bases and 0 bases respectively, with 10 bases between them. The CDR3 sequence is 15 residues long. TCRdb keeps only in-frame clones here, not all; method: immunoSEQ multiplex PCR. In the table there are around 190,000 clones, around 85% of which are singletons. This chain connects TRBV9 to TRBJ2-3; no definite D call. This clonotype originated in a woman between 55 and 75 years old with acute or convalescent COVID-19. The sequenced material came from peripheral blood. The DNA for the CDR3 is TGTGCCAGCAGCGTGGGCAAACCAAGCACAGATACGCAGTATTTT. Its translation is CASSVGKPSTDTQYF.